The sequence of this T cell receptor beta chain was determined in a study of shared clonotypes between healthy human individuals. Study observations and caveats: It was only blood that was sampled, and tissue repertoires likely differ.

Donation came from healthy HIV-negative adults that had no recent acute infections or vaccinations. What was sequenced on ten immunoSEQ deep assay plates was unsorted PBMC DNA. TCRdb's table, derived via immunoSEQ multiplex PCR, lists solely in-frame clones and lacks some. The sample carries some 500,000 clones, around 77% recorded once. The CDR3 is 14 amino acids. CDR1 is MDHEN, CDR2 SYDVKM, per germline. The trim removed 6 bases at V and 2 bases at J, leaving 5 bases unmatched. This clone was recorded only once. The target antigen is unknown. This chain uses TRBV28 with TRBJ2-7, with 9 bases fitting TRBD1. This TCR derives from a woman between 40 and 55 years old in good health. Some clones in this sample may be carry-over from other donors' samples. The sequenced sample consisted of PBMCs. CDR3 sequence reads: CASSLTGGPYEQYF. CDR3 coding DNA: TGTGCCAGCAGCCTAACAGGGGGCCCCTACGAGCAGTACTTC.